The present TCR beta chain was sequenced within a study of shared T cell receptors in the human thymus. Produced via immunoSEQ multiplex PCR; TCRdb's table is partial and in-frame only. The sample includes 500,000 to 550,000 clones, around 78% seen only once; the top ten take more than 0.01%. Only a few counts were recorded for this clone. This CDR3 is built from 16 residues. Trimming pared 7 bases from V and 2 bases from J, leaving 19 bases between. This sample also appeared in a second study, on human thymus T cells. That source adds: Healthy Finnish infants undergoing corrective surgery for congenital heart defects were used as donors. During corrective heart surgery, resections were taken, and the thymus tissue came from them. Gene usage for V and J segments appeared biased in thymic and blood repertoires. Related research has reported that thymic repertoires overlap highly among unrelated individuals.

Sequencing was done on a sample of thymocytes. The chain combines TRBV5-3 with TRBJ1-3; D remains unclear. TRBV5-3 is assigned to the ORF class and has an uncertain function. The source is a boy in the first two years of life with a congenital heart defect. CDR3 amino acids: CARQEVRPSAGNTIYF. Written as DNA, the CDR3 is TGTGCCAGACAAGAGGTAAGACCATCGGCTGGAAACACCATATATTTT.